This T cell receptor beta chain was found in a study of T cell responses to AZD1222 COVID-19 vaccine. This clone was detected once. Its antigen is currently unknown. Clones were read by immunoSEQ multiplex PCR, and TCRdb kept only the in-frame ones, dropping some. The top ten hold about 2.8% of the sample, which has about 97,000 clones, approximately 90% seen once. General study findings and limits: A mostly white British donor set with more females was recruited, and clonal diversity was possibly underestimated. Spike-wide vaccine-associated CD4 TCRs dominated at 160-218 and 743-854. Elevations in Spike-specific TCR breadth and depth followed administration of two AZD1222 doses. Without day 14 samples, only post-peak T cell repertoires were studied.

Germline V gene sequence: CDR1 SGDLS, CDR2 YYNGEE. V was cut by 3 bases and J by 0 bases, with 6 bases left in between. The CDR3 totals 14 residues. The receptor comes from an adult in good health. The chain joins TRBV9 to TRBJ1-4; D remains unclear. Sequenced here: peripheral blood, sampled on day 0 of AZD1222 vaccination. The CDR3 reads CASSARATNEKLFF. The CDR3, as DNA: TGTGCCAGCAGCGCGAGAGCAACTAATGAAAAACTGTTTTTT.